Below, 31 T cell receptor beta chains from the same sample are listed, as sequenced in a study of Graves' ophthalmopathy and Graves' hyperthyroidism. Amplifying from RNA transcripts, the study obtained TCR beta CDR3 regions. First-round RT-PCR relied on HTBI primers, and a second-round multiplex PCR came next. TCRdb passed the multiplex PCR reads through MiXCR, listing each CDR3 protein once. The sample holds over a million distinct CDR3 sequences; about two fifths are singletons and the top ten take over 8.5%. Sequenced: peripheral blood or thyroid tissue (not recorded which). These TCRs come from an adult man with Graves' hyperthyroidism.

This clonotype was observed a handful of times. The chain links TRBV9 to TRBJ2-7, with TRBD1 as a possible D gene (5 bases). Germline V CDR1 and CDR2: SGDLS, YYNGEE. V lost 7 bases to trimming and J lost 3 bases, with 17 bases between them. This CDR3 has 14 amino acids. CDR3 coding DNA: TGTGCCAGCTCGCCTGCAGGGTATAGCTACGAGCAGTACTTC. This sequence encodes CASSPAGYSYEQYF.

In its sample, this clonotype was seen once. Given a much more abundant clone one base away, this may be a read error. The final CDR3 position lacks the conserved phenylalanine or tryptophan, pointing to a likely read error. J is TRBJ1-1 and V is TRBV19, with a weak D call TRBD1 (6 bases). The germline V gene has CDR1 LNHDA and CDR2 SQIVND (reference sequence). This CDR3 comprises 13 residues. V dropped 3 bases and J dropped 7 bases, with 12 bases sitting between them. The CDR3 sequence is CASSMWDTFEAFL. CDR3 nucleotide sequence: TGTGCCAGTAGTATGTGGGACACTTTTGAAGCTTTCCTT.

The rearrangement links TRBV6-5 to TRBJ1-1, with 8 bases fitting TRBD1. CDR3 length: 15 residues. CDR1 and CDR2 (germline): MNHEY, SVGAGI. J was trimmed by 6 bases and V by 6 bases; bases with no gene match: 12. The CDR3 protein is CASSRGQGGTAEAFF. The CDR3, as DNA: TGTGCCAGCAGCCGAGGACAGGGAGGAACGGCTGAAGCTTTCTTT.

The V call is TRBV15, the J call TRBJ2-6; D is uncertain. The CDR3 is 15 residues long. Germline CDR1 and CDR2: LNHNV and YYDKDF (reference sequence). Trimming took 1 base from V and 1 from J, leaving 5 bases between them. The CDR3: CATSRGASGANVLTF. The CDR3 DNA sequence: TGTGCCACCAGCAGAGGCGCATCTGGGGCCAACGTCCTGACTTTC.

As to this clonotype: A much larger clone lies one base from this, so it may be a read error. The CDR3 region has the DNA TGTGCCATCAGTGAAGGGACAGGTCGAGAGCAGTACTTC. Its protein is CAISEGTGREQYF. The chain joins TRBV6-2 or TRBV6-3 to TRBJ2-7; TRBD1 agrees at 8 bases. Per germline, CDR1 MNHEY and CDR2 SVGEGT. This CDR3 region has 13 residues.

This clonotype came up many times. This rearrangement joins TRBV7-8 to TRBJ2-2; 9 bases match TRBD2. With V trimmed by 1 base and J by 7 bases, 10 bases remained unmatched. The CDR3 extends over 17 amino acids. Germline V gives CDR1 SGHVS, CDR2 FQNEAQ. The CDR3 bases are TGTGCCAGCAGCTTAGGATTAGCGGGAGTCAAAGGCGGGGAGCTGTTTTTT. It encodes CASSLGLAGVKGGELFF.

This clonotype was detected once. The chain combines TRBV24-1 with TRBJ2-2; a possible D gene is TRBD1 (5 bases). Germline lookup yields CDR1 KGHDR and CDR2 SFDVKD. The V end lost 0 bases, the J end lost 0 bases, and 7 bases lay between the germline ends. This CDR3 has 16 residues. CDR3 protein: CATSDLAGTNTGELFF. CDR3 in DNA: TGTGCCACCAGTGATTTGGCAGGGACGAACACCGGGGAGCTGTTTTTT.

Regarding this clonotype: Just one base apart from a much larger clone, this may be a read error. The CDR3 DNA reads as TGTGCCAGCAGTCGTTCCCGCTCTAACCATGGCTACACCTTC. Protein: CASSRSRSNHGYTF. The gene calls are TRBV12-3 or TRBV12-4 and TRBJ1-2, with no clear D. This CDR3 is built from 14 residues.

In DNA, the CDR3 is TGTGCCAGCCGTTGGGGGGGCACCGGGGAGCTGTTTTTT. Translating it yields CASRWGGTGELFF. The V call is TRBV28, the J call TRBJ2-2, with TRBD2 matching 7 bases. Germline trimming cut 8 bases from V and 4 bases from J; bases unmatched to any gene: 4. CDR3 length equals 13 residues. CDR1 and CDR2 (germline): MDHEN, SYDVKM.

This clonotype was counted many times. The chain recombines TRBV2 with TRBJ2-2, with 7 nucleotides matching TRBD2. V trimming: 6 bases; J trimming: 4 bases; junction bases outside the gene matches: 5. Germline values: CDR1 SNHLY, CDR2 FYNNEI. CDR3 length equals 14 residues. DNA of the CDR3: TGTGCCAGCAGCTCGGCGGGAGTCACCGGGGAGCTGTTTTTT. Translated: CASSSAGVTGELFF.

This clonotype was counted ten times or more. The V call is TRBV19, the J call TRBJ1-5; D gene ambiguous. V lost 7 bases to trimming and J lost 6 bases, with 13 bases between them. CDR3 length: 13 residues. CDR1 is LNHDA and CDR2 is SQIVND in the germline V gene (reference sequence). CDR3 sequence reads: CASTPAGSQPQHF. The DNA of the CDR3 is TGTGCCAGTACCCCGGCGGGGTCTCAGCCCCAGCATTTT.

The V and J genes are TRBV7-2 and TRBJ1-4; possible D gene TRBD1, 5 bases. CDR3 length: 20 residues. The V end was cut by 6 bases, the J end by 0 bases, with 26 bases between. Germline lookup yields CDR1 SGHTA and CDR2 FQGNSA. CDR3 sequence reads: CASSPDSRSPATATNEKLFF. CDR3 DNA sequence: TGTGCCAGCAGTCCTGACAGTCGATCCCCCGCGACAGCAACTAATGAAAAACTGTTTTTT.

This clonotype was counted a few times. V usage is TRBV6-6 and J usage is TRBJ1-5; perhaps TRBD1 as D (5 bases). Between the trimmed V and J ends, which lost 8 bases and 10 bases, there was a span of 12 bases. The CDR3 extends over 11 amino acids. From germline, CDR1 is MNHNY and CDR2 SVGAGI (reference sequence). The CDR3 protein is CASGGGHPQHF. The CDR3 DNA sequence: TGTGCCAGCGGGGGAGGTCACCCCCAGCATTTT.

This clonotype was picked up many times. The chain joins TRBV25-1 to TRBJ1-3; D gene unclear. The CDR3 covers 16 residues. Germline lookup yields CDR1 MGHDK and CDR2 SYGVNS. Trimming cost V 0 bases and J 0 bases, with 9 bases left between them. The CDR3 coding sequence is TGTGCCAGCAGTGAATACTTGGGCCGCTCTGGAAACACCATATATTTT. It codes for CASSEYLGRSGNTIYF.

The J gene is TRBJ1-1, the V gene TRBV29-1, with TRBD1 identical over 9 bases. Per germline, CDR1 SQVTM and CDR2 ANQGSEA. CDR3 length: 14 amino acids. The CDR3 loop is CSWAGTGTNTEAFF. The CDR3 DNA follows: TGCAGTTGGGCCGGGACAGGGACGAACACTGAAGCTTTCTTT. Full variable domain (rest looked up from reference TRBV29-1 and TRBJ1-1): SAVISQKPSRDICQRGTSLTIQCQVDSQVTMMFWYRQQPGQSLTLIATANQGSEATYESGFVIDKFPISRPNLTFSTLTVSNMSPEDSSIYLCSWAGTGTNTEAFFGQGTRLTVV.

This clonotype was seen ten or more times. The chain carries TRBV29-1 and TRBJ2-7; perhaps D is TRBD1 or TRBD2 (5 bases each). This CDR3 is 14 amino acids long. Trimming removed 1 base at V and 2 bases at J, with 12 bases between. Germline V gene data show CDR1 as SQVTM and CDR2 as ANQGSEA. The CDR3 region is CSVEGGTEAYEQYF. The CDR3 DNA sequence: TGCAGCGTTGAAGGGGGGACCGAAGCCTACGAGCAGTACTTC.

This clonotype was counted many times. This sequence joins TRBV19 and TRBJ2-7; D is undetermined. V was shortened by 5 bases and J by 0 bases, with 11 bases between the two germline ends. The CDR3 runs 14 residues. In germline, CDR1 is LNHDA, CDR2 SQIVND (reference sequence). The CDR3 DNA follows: TGTGCCAGTAGTCAACGGACGGTCTCCTACGAGCAGTACTTC. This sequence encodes CASSQRTVSYEQYF.

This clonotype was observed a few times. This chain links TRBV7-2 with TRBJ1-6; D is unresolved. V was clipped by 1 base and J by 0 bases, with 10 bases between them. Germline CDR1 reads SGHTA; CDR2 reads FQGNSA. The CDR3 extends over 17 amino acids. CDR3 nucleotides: TGTGCCAGCAGCTTAGAGCCGATGAGCTCCTATAATTCACCCCTCCACTTT. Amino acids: CASSLEPMSSYNSPLHF.

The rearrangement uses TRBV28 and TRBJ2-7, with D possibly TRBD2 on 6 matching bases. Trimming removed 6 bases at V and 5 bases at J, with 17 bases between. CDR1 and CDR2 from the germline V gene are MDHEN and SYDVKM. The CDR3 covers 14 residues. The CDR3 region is CASRAETSVHEQYF. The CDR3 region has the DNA TGTGCCAGCAGGGCAGAGACTAGTGTCCACGAGCAGTACTTC.

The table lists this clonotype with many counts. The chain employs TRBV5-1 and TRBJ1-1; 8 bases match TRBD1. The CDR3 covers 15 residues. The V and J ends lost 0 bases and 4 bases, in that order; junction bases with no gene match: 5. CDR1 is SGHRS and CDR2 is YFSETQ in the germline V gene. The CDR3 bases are TGCGCCAGCAGCTTGGCCACAGGGGGAACCACTGAAGCTTTCTTT. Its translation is CASSLATGGTTEAFF.

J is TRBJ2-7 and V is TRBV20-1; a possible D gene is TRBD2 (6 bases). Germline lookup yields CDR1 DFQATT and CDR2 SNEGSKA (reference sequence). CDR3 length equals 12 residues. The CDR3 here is CSAGAGNYEQYF. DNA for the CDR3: TGCAGCGCCGGAGCGGGCAACTACGAGCAGTACTTC.

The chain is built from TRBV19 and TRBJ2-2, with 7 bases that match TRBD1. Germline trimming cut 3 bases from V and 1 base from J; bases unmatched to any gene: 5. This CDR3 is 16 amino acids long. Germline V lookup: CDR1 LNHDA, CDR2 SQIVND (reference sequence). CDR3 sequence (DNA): TGTGCCAGTAGTATCCCATGGACAGGGAACACCGGGGAGCTGTTTTTT. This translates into CASSIPWTGNTGELFF. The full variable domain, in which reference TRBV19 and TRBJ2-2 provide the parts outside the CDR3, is DGGITQSPKYLFRKEGQNVTLSCEQNLNHDAMYWYRQDPGQGLRLIYYSQIVNDFQKGDIAEGYSVSREKKESFPLTVTSAQKNPTAFYLCASSIPWTGNTGELFFGEGSRLTVL.

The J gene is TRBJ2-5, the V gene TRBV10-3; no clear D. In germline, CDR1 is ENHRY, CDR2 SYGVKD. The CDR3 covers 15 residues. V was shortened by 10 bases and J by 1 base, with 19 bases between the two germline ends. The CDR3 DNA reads TGTGCCAGCACCGAAAGCAGCCTGCTCCAAGAGACCCAGTACTTC. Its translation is CASTESSLLQETQYF.

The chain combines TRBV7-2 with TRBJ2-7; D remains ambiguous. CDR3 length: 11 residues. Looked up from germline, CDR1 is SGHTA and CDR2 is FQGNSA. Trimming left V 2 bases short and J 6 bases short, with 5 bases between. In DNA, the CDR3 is TGTGCCAGCAGCTTACTTTTCGAGCAGTACTTC. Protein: CASSLLFEQYF.

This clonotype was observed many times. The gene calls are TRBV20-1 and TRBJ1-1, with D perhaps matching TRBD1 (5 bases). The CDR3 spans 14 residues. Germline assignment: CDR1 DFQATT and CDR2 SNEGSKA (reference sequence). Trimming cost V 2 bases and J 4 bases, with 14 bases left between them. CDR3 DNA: TGCAGTGCTAGATCCGGGGGGGGGAGCACTGAAGCTTTCTTT. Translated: CSARSGGGSTEAFF.

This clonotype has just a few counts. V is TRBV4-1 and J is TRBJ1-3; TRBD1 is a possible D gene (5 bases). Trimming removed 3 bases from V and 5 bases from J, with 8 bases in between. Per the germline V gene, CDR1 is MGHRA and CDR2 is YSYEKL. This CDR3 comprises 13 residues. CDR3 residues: CASSQGDRNTIYF. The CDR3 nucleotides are TGCGCCAGCAGCCAGGGGGACCGAAACACCATATATTTT.

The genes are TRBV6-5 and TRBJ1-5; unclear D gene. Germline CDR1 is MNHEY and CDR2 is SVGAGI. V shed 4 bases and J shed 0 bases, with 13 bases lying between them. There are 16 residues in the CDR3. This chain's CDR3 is CASSSAGLHSNQPQHF. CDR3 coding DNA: TGTGCCAGCAGTTCAGCCGGGTTACATAGCAATCAGCCCCAGCATTTT.

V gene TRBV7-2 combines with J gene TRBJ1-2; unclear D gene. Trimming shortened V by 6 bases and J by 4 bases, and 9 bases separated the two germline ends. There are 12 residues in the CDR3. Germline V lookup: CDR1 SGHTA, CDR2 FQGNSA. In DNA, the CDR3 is TGTGCCAGCAGGTCTGGGAGCTATGGCTACACCTTC. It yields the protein CASRSGSYGYTF. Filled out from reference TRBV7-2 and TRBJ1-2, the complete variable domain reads GAGVSQSPSNKVTEKGKDVELRCDPISGHTALYWYRQSLGQGLEFLIYFQGNSAPDKSGLPSDRFSAERTGGSVSTLTIQRTQQEDSAVYLCASRSGSYGYTFGSGTRLTVV.

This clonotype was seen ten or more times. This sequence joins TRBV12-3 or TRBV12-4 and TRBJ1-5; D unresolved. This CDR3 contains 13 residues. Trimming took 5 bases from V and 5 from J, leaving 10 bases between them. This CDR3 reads CASSARKDQPQHF. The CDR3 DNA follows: TGTGCCAGCAGTGCAAGGAAAGATCAGCCCCAGCATTTT.

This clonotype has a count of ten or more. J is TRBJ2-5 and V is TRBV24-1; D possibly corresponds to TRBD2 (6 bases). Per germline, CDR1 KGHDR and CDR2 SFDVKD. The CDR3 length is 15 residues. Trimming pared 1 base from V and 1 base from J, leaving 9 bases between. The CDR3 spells CATSDFGAGQETQYF. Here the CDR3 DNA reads TGTGCCACCAGTGATTTCGGAGCGGGCCAAGAGACCCAGTACTTC.

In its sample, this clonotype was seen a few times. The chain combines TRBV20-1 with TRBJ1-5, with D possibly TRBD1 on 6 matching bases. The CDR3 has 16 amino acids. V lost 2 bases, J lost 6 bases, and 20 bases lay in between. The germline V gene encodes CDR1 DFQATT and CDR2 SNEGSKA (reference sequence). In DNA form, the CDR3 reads TGCAGTGCTAGAAAGGGCTGGGACAACACATTTCAGCCCCAGCATTTT. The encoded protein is CSARKGWDNTFQPQHF.